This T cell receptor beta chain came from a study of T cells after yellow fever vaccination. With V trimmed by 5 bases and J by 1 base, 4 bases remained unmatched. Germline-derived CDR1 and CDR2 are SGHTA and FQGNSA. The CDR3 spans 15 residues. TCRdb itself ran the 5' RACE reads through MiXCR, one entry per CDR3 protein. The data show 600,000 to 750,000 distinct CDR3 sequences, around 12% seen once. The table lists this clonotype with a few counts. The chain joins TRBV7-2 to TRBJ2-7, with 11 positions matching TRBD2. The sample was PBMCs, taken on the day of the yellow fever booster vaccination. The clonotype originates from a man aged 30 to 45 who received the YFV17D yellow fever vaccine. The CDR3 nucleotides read TGTGCCAGCAGCAAGGGACTAGCGGAGTCCTACGAGCAGTACTTC. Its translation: CASSKGLAESYEQYF. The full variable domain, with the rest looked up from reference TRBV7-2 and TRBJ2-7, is GAGVSQSPSNKVTEKGKDVELRCDPISGHTALYWYRQSLGQGLEFLIYFQGNSAPDKSGLPSDRFSAERTGGSVSTLTIQRTQQEDSAVYLCASSKGLAESYEQYFGPGTRLTVT.